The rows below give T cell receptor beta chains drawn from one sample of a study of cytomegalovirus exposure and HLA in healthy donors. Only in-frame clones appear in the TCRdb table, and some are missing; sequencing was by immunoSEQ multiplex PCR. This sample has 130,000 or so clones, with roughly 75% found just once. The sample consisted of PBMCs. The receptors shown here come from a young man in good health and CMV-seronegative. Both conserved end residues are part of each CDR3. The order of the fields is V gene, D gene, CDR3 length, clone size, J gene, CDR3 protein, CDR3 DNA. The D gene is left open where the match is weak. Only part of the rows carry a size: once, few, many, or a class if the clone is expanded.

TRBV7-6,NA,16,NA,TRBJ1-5,CASSLRDCTTRQPQHF,TGTGCCAGCAGCTTAAGGGACTGTACTACACGTCAGCCCCAGCATTTT
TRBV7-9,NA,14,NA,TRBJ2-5,CASSYTSSQETQYF,TGTGCCAGCAGCTACACTAGTAGCCAAGAGACCCAGTACTTC
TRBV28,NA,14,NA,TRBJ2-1,CANSLAGRHNEQFF,TGTGCCAACAGTTTGGCGGGGAGGCACAATGAGCAGTTCTTC
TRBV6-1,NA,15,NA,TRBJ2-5,CASSNTQGLGGTQYF,TGTGCCAGCAGTAACACACAAGGGCTCGGGGGGACCCAGTACTTC
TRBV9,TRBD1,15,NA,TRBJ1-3,CASSVVGTAGNTIYF,TGTGCCAGCAGCGTAGTCGGGACAGCTGGAAACACCATATATTTT
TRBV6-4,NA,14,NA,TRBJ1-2,CASSVSAPNYGYTF,TGTGCCAGCAGTGTTAGTGCGCCTAACTACGGCTACACCTTC
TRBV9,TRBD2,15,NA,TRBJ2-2,CASSVDSGMAGELFF,TGTGCCAGCAGCGTAGACAGCGGGATGGCCGGGGAGCTGTTTTTT
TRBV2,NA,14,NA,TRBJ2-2,CASTPRTNTGELFF,TGTGCCAGCACCCCTAGAACGAACACCGGGGAGCTGTTTTTT
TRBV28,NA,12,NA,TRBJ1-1,CASSLMGGEAFF,TGTGCCAGCAGTTTAATGGGGGGGGAAGCTTTCTTT
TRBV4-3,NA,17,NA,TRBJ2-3,CASSQDQPGTSTDTQYF,TGCGCCAGCAGCCAAGATCAACCAGGGACAAGCACAGATACGCAGTATTTT
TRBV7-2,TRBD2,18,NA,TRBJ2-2,CASSSRGSASGYTGELFF,TGTGCCAGCAGCTCCCGAGGTAGTGCTAGCGGATACACCGGGGAGCTGTTTTTT
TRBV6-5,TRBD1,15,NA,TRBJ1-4,CASSYAGQGDEKLFF,TGTGCCAGCAGTTATGCGGGACAGGGAGATGAAAAACTGTTTTTT
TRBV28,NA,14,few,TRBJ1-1,CASVTPRVNTEAFF,TGTGCCAGTGTTACCCCCCGGGTGAACACTGAAGCTTTCTTT
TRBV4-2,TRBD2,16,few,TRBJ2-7,CASSQTTSGSFYEQYF,TGTGCCAGCAGCCAAACCACTAGCGGGAGCTTCTACGAGCAGTACTTC